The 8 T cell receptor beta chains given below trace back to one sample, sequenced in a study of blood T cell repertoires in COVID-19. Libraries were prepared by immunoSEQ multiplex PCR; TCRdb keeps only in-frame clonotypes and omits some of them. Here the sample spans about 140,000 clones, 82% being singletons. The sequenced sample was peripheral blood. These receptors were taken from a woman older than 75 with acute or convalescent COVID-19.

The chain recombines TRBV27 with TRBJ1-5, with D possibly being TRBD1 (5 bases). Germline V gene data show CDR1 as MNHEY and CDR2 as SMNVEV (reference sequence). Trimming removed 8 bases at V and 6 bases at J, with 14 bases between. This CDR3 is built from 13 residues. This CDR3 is CASGWGVGQPQHF. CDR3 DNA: TGTGCCAGCGGTTGGGGGGTAGGTCAGCCCCAGCATTTT.

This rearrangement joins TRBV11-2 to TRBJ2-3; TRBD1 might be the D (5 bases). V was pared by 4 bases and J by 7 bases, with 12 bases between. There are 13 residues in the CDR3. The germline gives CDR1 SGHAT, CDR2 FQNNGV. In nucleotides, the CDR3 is TGTGCCAGCAGCTCGCTTAGGGGCTATACGCAGTATTTT. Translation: CASSSLRGYTQYF.

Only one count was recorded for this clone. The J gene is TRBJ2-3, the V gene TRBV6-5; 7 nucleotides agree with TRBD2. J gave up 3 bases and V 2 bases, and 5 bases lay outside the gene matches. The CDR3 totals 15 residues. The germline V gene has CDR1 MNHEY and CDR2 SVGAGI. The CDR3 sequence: CASSYERGFTDTQYF. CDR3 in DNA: TGTGCCAGCAGTTACGAGCGGGGATTTACAGATACGCAGTATTTT.

CDR3 protein: CASRTREGEKLFF. CDR3 coding DNA: TGCGCCAGCAGAACGAGGGAGGGCGAAAAACTGTTTTTT. The V and J genes are TRBV5-1 and TRBJ1-4; no definite D call. Trimming removed 5 bases at V and 8 bases at J, with 13 bases between. Germline lookup yields CDR1 SGHRS and CDR2 YFSETQ. This CDR3 comprises 13 residues.

CDR3 sequence reads: CASSLGPLQYF. The DNA for the CDR3 is TGTGCCAGCAGCTTAGGGCCCCTGCAGTACTTC. This chain links TRBV11-2 with TRBJ2-7; D is uncertain. With 1 base removed from V and 9 bases from J, the gap between germline ends came to 7 bases. This CDR3 has 11 amino acids. The germline V gene encodes CDR1 SGHAT and CDR2 FQNNGV.

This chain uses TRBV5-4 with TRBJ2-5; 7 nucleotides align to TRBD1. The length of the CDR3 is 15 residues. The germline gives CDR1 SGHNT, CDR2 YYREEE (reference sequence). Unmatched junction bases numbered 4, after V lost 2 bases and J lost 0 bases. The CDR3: CASSFIGTDQETQYF. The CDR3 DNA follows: TGTGCCAGCAGCTTTATCGGGACAGACCAAGAGACCCAGTACTTC.

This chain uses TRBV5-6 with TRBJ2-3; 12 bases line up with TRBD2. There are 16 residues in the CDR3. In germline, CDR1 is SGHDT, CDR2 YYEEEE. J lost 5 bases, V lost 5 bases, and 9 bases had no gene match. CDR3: CASRALGLAGLDTQYF. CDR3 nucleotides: TGTGCCAGCAGGGCCCTGGGACTAGCGGGTCTAGATACGCAGTATTTT. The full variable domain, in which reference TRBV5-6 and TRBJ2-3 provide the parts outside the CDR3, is DAGVTQSPTHLIKTRGQQVTLRCSPKSGHDTVSWYQQALGQGPQFIFQYYEEEERQRGNFPDRFSGHQFPNYSSELNVNALLLGDSALYLCASRALGLAGLDTQYFGPGTRLTVL.

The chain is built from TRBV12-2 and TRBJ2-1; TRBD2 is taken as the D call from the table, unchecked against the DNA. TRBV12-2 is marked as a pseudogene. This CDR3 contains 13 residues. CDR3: CASRLGGYNEQFF. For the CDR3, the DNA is TGTGCAAGTCGCTTAGGCGGATACAATGAGCAGTTCTTC.